This entry lists 17 T cell receptor beta chains sequenced from one sample in a study of cytomegalovirus exposure and HLA in healthy donors. Use of 60 Vbeta and 13 Jbeta primers characterized the PCR. Libraries were prepared by immunoSEQ multiplex PCR; TCRdb keeps only in-frame clonotypes and omits some of them. The sample records roughly 100,000 clones, roughly 80% being singletons. Material for sequencing was PBMCs. The receptor set was obtained from a young man in good health and CMV-seropositive.

The genes are TRBV25-1 and TRBJ2-7; TRBD1 aligns across 8 bases. V shed 6 bases, J shed 6 bases, and the junction held 10 bases outside the gene matches. CDR3 size: 14 residues. Germline CDR1 and CDR2: MGHDK and SYGVNS. CDR3 nucleotide sequence: TGTGCCAGCAGCTCGATCAGGGGGCGGTTCGAGCAGTACTTC. This sequence encodes CASSSIRGRFEQYF.

This clone came up a few times. The CDR3 loop is CASSRIGPNEKLFF. DNA for the CDR3: TGTGCCAGTAGTAGGATTGGGCCTAATGAAAAACTGTTTTTT. This chain uses TRBV19 with TRBJ1-4; D unclear. Trimming removed 4 bases from V and 3 bases from J, with 9 bases in between. CDR3 size: 14 residues. Germline-derived CDR1 and CDR2 are LNHDA and SQIVND (reference sequence).

The J gene is TRBJ2-7, the V gene TRBV7-9; D perhaps matches TRBD1 (5 bases). The CDR3 is 14 amino acids. The germline V and J ends were trimmed by 4 bases and 0 bases, with 10 bases remaining between them. In germline, CDR1 is SEHNR, CDR2 FQNEAQ (reference sequence). This CDR3 is CASSSTESSYEQYF. Written as DNA, the CDR3 is TGTGCCAGCAGCTCGACAGAAAGCTCCTACGAGCAGTACTTC.

This rearrangement joins TRBV7-9 to TRBJ2-7; 8 nucleotides line up with TRBD1. Germline V gene sequence: CDR1 SEHNR, CDR2 FQNEAQ (reference sequence). The CDR3 totals 16 residues. V lost 5 bases and J lost 0; bases outside the gene matches: 9. CDR3 nucleotides: TGTGCCAGCAGCCCGTCCGGGACAGGACACTCCTACGAGCAGTACTTC. This codes for CASSPSGTGHSYEQYF.

In DNA, the CDR3 is TGTGCCATCAGTGATTCGGAAAGGGGCACGGGCAATGAGCAGTTCTTC. As protein: CAISDSERGTGNEQFF. The genes are TRBV10-3 and TRBJ2-1; D is perhaps TRBD1 (5 bases). The CDR3 is made up of 16 amino acids. The V end lost 3 bases, the J end lost 6 bases, and 18 bases lay between the germline ends. Germline CDR1 and CDR2: ENHRY and SYGVKD.

The rearrangement joins TRBV27 to TRBJ2-3; possibly TRBD1 for D (6 bases). There are 16 residues in the CDR3. Looked up from germline, CDR1 is MNHEY and CDR2 is SMNVEV (reference sequence). Trimming took off 6 bases at V and 2 bases at J, with 18 bases between the two ends. The CDR3 sequence: CASSDPPGTPTDTQYF. As DNA, the CDR3 is TGTGCCAGCAGCGATCCCCCCGGGACACCCACAGATACGCAGTATTTT.

The V call is TRBV6-5, the J call TRBJ1-2, with a weak D call TRBD1 (5 bases). The germline CDR1 and CDR2 sequences are MNHEY and SVGAGI. The V and J ends lost 6 bases and 8 bases respectively, with 16 bases between them. This CDR3 contains 13 residues. The CDR3 loop reads CASRGGGVRGYTF. The CDR3 nucleotides read TGTGCCAGCAGGGGGGGAGGAGTTCGAGGCTACACCTTC.

This clone came up once. J is TRBJ1-2 and V is TRBV28; D is unresolved. There are 14 residues in the CDR3. V lost 11 bases to trimming and J lost 7 bases, with 23 bases between them. Looked up from germline, CDR1 is MDHEN and CDR2 is SYDVKM. CDR3 loop: CASRSGSLRGGYTF. As DNA, the CDR3 is TGTGCCTCCAGGTCTGGCAGCCTACGGGGTGGCTACACCTTC.

The chain is built from TRBV27 and TRBJ2-5; 10 nucleotides align to TRBD1. This CDR3 has 17 residues. V trimming: 6 bases; J trimming: 5 bases; junction bases outside the gene matches: 15. Germline loops: CDR1 MNHEY, CDR2 SMNVEV (reference sequence). The CDR3 DNA reads as TGTGCCAGCAGCAAATTTCCGGGACAGGGGTCGGTGGAGACCCAGTACTTC. Amino acid sequence: CASSKFPGQGSVETQYF.

The gene calls are TRBV5-1 and TRBJ2-2, with a tentative D call TRBD1 (6 bases). The CDR3 is 16 residues long. In germline, CDR1 is SGHRS, CDR2 YFSETQ. Trimming took off 0 bases at V and 4 bases at J, with 13 bases between the two ends. The CDR3 here is CASSLVPGVGTGELFF. DNA of the CDR3: TGCGCCAGCAGCTTGGTGCCAGGGGTCGGCACCGGGGAGCTGTTTTTT.

The J gene is TRBJ1-2, the V gene TRBV28; weak D call: TRBD1 (6 bases). CDR3 length: 16 residues. The germline V and J ends were trimmed by 3 bases and 3 bases, with 17 bases remaining between them. Germline V lookup: CDR1 MDHEN, CDR2 SYDVKM. DNA of the CDR3: TGTGCCAGCAGTTTTGCCCCGGGCAGGGGCGACTATGGCTACACCTTC. Protein: CASSFAPGRGDYGYTF.

This clone was counted a single time. This chain connects TRBV19 to TRBJ1-5, with a weak D call TRBD1 (5 bases). Trimming cost V 1 base and J 2 bases, with 12 bases left between them. This CDR3 region has 16 residues. Germline CDR1 and CDR2: LNHDA and SQIVND (reference sequence). Here the CDR3 DNA reads TGTGCCAGTAGTATAGTTCGGGGGACCGGCAATCAGCCCCAGCATTTT. The encoded protein is CASSIVRGTGNQPQHF. The full variable domain, its missing parts supplied by reference TRBV19 and TRBJ1-5, is DGGITQSPKYLFRKEGQNVTLSCEQNLNHDAMYWYRQDPGQGLRLIYYSQIVNDFQKGDIAEGYSVSREKKESFPLTVTSAQKNPTAFYLCASSIVRGTGNQPQHFGDGTRLSIL.

Only a few counts were recorded for this clone. The chain couples TRBV28 to TRBJ2-7, with TRBD1 matching over 11 bases. The germline CDR1 and CDR2 sequences are MDHEN and SYDVKM. This CDR3 comprises 17 residues. The V gene end was trimmed by 5 bases and the J gene end by 4 bases; junction bases not matched to a gene: 13. The CDR3 nucleotides are TGTGCCAGCAGTAGAACCACCGGACAGGGGGCACGGTACGAGCAGTACTTC. Protein product: CASSRTTGQGARYEQYF.

This clone has just a few counts. The CDR3 region is CASSLATGTGDVYGYTF. The CDR3 DNA is TGTGCCAGCAGCTTGGCTACCGGGACAGGGGACGTCTATGGCTACACCTTC. The genes are TRBV5-4 and TRBJ1-2; 10 bases fit TRBD1. V shed 0 bases and J 4 bases; nucleotides not matched to a gene: 9. This CDR3 comprises 17 residues. CDR1 is SGHNT, CDR2 YYREEE, per germline (reference sequence).

J is TRBJ2-7 and V is TRBV6-1; D gene uncertain. CDR1 MNHNS and CDR2 SASEGT come from the germline V gene. The length of the CDR3 is 12 residues. With 5 bases removed from V and 3 bases from J, the gap between germline ends came to 8 bases. CDR3 coding DNA: TGTGCCAGCAGTCCACACCACTACGAGCAGTACTTC. Amino acid sequence: CASSPHHYEQYF.

This sequence joins TRBV5-5 and TRBJ1-5; TRBD1 might be the D (5 bases). The CDR3 has 14 residues. Germline V gene data show CDR1 as SGHKS and CDR2 as YYEKEE (reference sequence). Trimming stripped 2 bases from V and 6 bases from J, with 12 bases between. CDR3 residues: CASSFAGGPQPQHF. DNA of the CDR3: TGTGCCAGCAGCTTCGCCGGGGGTCCTCAGCCCCAGCATTTT. Combining the CDR3 with reference TRBV5-5 and TRBJ1-5 gives the whole variable domain DAGVTQSPTHLIKTRGQQVTLRCSPISGHKSVSWYQQVLGQGPQFIFQYYEKEERGRGNFPDRFSARQFPNYSSELNVNALLLGDSALYLCASSFAGGPQPQHFGDGTRLSIL.

The J gene is TRBJ2-6, the V gene TRBV5-1; a possible D gene is TRBD2 (6 bases). Trimming stripped 5 bases from V and 2 bases from J, with 17 bases between. This CDR3 region has 17 residues. CDR1 SGHRS and CDR2 YFSETQ come from the germline V gene. CDR3 region: CASSWGRGTTGANVLTF. The CDR3 DNA is TGCGCCAGCAGTTGGGGACGGGGGACGACTGGGGCCAACGTCCTGACTTTC.